This T cell receptor beta chain was retrieved from a study of spatial heterogeneity in lung cancer. This clonotype has at least ten counts. Time point here: sample taken at primary tumor resection. Sequencing covered unsorted whole RNA taken from tumor, nontumor lung or frozen PBMC. MiXCR, run by TCRdb on the 5' RACE reads, gives a single entry per CDR3 protein. This repertoire shows roughly 25,000 distinct CDR3 sequences, approximately 5% found once; its top ten account for more than 4%. Trimming shortened V by 3 bases and J by 1 base, and 6 bases separated the two germline ends. The CDR3 is 12 amino acids. CDR1 and CDR2 from the germline V gene are DFQATT and SNEGSKA (reference sequence).

The sample here was PBMCs, taken at surgery. This TCR was sampled from a male donor with early-stage non-small cell lung cancer. The chain has TRBV20-1 and TRBJ1-1; D is undetermined. CDR3 amino acids: CSARGSNTEAFF. Written as DNA, the CDR3 is TGCAGTGCTAGGGGCTCGAACACTGAAGCTTTCTTT.